This T cell receptor beta chain derives from a study of T cell responses to AZD1222 COVID-19 vaccine (dated by TCRdb to the early 2020s). Describing the broader study: Because spike-specific TCR depth and breadth did not differ between the two schedules, AZD1222 recipients who got a second dose at roughly 4 weeks were pooled with those who got a second dose at roughly 12 weeks. TCR sequencing covered more than 230 trial participants: roughly 200 given two doses of AZD1222 and approximately 26 given two doses of MenACWY control vaccine. Trial participants were enrolled into age subgroups of 18-55, 56-69 and 70-plus years, which contained 148, 28 and 57 TCR-sequenced participants, respectively. General study outcomes and caveats: Epitopes outside the regions mutated in the B.1.351 and B.1.1.7 variants were reportedly recognized by nearly half of the unique spike-specific TCRs. The vaccine-associated CD4 TCRs covered the entire spike protein, and the dominant responses fell in regions 160-218 and 743-854. Conclusions about previously exposed vaccinees were limited because only a handful of AZD1222 recipients were SARS-CoV-2 seropositive at baseline. The 56-69-year group was small, and its depth increase did not reach significance, likely because of low power. A significant rise in spike-specific TCR breadth and depth was observed after two AZD1222 doses relative to day 0 and relative to MenACWY recipients. Participants were mostly white British, with more females than males. The authors suggested clonal diversity may have been underestimated. Because no samples from the day 14 peak response were available, repertoires could be characterized only after the peak T cell response.

The CDR3 regions of human TCRbeta chains were analyzed by immunosequencing. The authors processed their data as follows. Repertoire TCRs were matched against a reference library of SARS-CoV-2-specific TCRs generated with the MIRA antigen-specificity platform. Breadth was defined as the fraction of unique TCRs that were SARS-CoV-2-associated, and depth was defined as the fraction of total T cells that were SARS-CoV-2-associated. Using the MIRA data, each spike-specific TCR was assigned both to the spike region to which the TCR was reactive and to a CD4 or CD8 class. Log10-transformed breadth and depth values were compared by one-way ANOVA with Sidak's multiple comparisons tests. The immuneACCESS repertoire file appears here via TCRdb, limited to in-frame rearrangements. These files lack a portion of the clones; in checked studies, under half of the deficit traces to unresolved V genes, and the cause of the others is not known. V, J and clone size reflect that table, while D and trimming were determined from the DNA. The sample table lists about 130,000 clones, roughly 90% of them with a count of one. Jointly, the top ten make up 6.3% of the sample.

Per the publication, the time point label means: baseline before first vaccination. Samples from vaccinated people were obtained from the UK trials COV001 and COV002, which included a single-blind randomized controlled phase 2/3 trial of AZD1222 (ChAdOx1 nCoV-19) in healthy adults. Trial participant PBMC samples were collected at day 0 and day 28 after the second dose for TCRbeta chain sequencing. In regard to this clone: Its antigen remains undetermined. One base away there is no much larger clone; base qualities are not given.

Between the V and J ends, shortened by 8 bases and 11 bases respectively, the junction contains 18 bases. For CDR1 and CDR2, the germline V gene (reference sequence) lists WNHNN and SYGVQD. Spanning cysteine to phenylalanine, the CDR3 consists of 12 amino acids. Only the CDR3 region is kept as DNA, spanning 36 bases read in frame from base 1. The source material was peripheral blood, sampled on day 0 of AZD1222 vaccination. The TCR originated in an adult in good health. Here the chain combines TRBV10-1 and TRBJ1-1; the D gene is perhaps TRBD1, on 5 matching bases. CDR3 sequence: CASYNRSDRAFF. The DNA is TGCGCCAGCTACAACAGGTCGGATCGGGCTTTCTTT.